The source of this T cell receptor (beta chain) is a study of cytomegalovirus exposure and HLA in healthy donors. Whole-study findings and limits: An analysis that came later showed most CMV-associated TCR beta chains appearing HLA-restricted.

The PCR contained 60 Vbeta and 13 Jbeta primers. The assay was immunoSEQ multiplex PCR, and TCRdb's table has in-frame clones only and misses some. The table lists about 190,000 clones, about 77% of them singletons. A word on this clone: Antigen unknown. One end of the junction is discordant with germline, which a read error may explain.

CDR1 and CDR2 from the germline V gene are SEHNR and FQNEAQ (reference sequence). This CDR3 has 12 residues. Each donor was healthy, and each was a bone marrow donor. This TCR came from a man aged 25-45 years in good health and CMV-seropositive. The V and J genes are TRBV7-9 and TRBJ2-7, with unresolved D. Input material: PBMCs. The CDR3 reads CASSLGQSGRLF. The CDR3 coding sequence is TGTGCCAGCAGCTTAGGTCAGTCGGGTCGCTTGTTC.